This T cell receptor beta chain was captured in a study of T cell repertoires in cytomegalovirus infection. Germline CDR1 MNHNY, CDR2 SVGAGI (reference sequence). This CDR3 is built from 15 residues. V gave up 2 bases and J gave up 7 bases, with 14 bases separating them. One entry per CDR3 protein, called by TCRdb with MiXCR from the reads. The sample has about 450,000 distinct CDR3 sequences; under 40% are singletons. Material for sequencing was PBMCs. The gene calls are TRBV6-6 and TRBJ1-4; weak D call: TRBD1 (6 bases). The clonotype comes from a human donor in good health (CMV status not recorded). Some clones in this sample may be carry-over from other donors' samples. The CDR3 protein is CASSYQTTGSEKLFF. Written as DNA, the CDR3 is TGTGCCAGCAGTTACCAGACGACAGGCTCTGAAAAACTGTTTTTT.